A selection of T cell receptor beta chains follows, all from one sample in a study of CD8 T cells in Susac syndrome. TCRdb reprocessed the immunoSEQ multiplex PCR reads with MiXCR, giving one entry per CDR3 protein. The data show 120,000 or so distinct CDR3 sequences, around 94% seen once. The sequenced sample was CD8+ T cells from PBMCs. All receptors derive from a human donor with Susac syndrome. Each CDR3 is given with its conserved first and last residue. The order of the fields is clone size, V gene, J gene, D gene, CDR3 protein, CDR3 DNA. The D gene is left open where the match is weak. Expanded clones are given a class, and other clones once, few, many or no size at all.

.	TRBV12-3/TRBV12-4	TRBJ2-6	.	CASSLGGVLTF	TGTGCCAGCAGTTTGGGGGGCGTCCTGACTTTC
.	TRBV27	TRBJ2-7	.	CASSFSRRSYEQYF	TGTGCCAGCAGTTTCTCACGGCGATCATACGAGCAGTACTTC
.	TRBV15	TRBJ2-1	.	CATAVRSYNEQFF	TGTGCCACTGCGGTCCGCTCCTACAATGAGCAGTTCTTC
few	TRBV10-2	TRBJ2-7	.	CASSPDGINYEQYF	TGCGCCAGCAGCCCCGACGGAATCAACTACGAGCAGTACTTC
.	TRBV12-5	TRBJ1-2	.	CASGLPDSRTPSNYGYTF	TGTGCTAGTGGCCTACCGGACAGCCGGACCCCTTCTAACTATGGCTACACCTTC
.	TRBV20-1	TRBJ2-7	TRBD1	CSARQLRDRGPYEQYF	TGCAGTGCTAGACAATTACGGGACAGGGGGCCCTACGAGCAGTACTTC
.	TRBV7-9	TRBJ1-2	.	CASSLEQRDYGYTF	TGTGCCAGCAGCTTAGAACAGAGGGACTATGGCTACACCTTC
.	TRBV3-1	TRBJ2-5	.	CASSQEWAGETQYF	TGTGCCAGCAGCCAAGAGTGGGCAGGGGAGACCCAGTACTTC
.	TRBV20-1	TRBJ1-4	TRBD1	CSARDRVDEKLFF	TGCAGTGCAAGGGACAGGGTAGACGAAAAACTGTTTTTT
.	TRBV5-4	TRBJ1-2	TRBD1	CASSARDQGAGYGYTF	TGTGCCAGCAGCGCCCGGGACCAGGGGGCAGGGTATGGCTACACCTTC
.	TRBV9	TRBJ2-1	.	CASSPRARGLDEQFF	TGTGCCAGCAGCCCACGGGCCAGGGGTTTAGATGAGCAGTTCTTC